The rows below give T cell receptor beta chains drawn from one sample of a study of T cell repertoires in cytomegalovirus infection. Antigens of these TCRs are unknown. TCRdb fed the reads into MiXCR, producing one record per CDR3 protein. Altogether around 500,000 distinct CDR3 sequences are present, about 42% being singletons, with the ten largest covering approximately 40%. The starting material was cultured PBMCs, obtained from culture after CMV antigen stimulation. These receptors all stem from a human donor in good health (CMV status not recorded). Some clones in this sample may be carry-over from other donors' samples. CDR3s include the opening cysteine and the closing phenylalanine or tryptophan. A D gene is named only where the DNA matches it firmly. Clone size is given for some rows only: seen once, a few or many times, or a class if the clone is expanded.

CASSLAGRAGTEAFF,TGTGCCAGCAGCTTAGCCGGGCGGGCGGGCACTGAAGCTTTCTTT,few,TRBV7-2,-,TRBJ1-1
CASSQGGGELRRYF,TGTGCCAGCAGCCAAGGGGGGGGGGAGCTACGACGGTACTTC,few,TRBV4-2,TRBD2,TRBJ2-7
CASSFGQGAGTIYF,TGTGCCAGCAGCTTCGGACAGGGGGCCGGCACCATATATTTT,-,TRBV11-1,TRBD1,TRBJ1-3
CASSLVGGAWDTQYF,TGTGCCAGCAGCTTAGTAGGTGGGGCCTGGGATACGCAGTATTTT,-,TRBV7-2,-,TRBJ2-3
CASSLDLTSRQFF,TGTGCCAGCAGCTTAGATCTGACTAGTCGGCAGTTCTTC,-,TRBV11-2,-,TRBJ2-1
CASSHDINQPQHF,TGTGCCAGCAGTCACGACATCAATCAGCCCCAGCATTTT,-,TRBV6-1,-,TRBJ1-5
CASSLTGLGAQHF,TGTGCCAGCTCACTGACAGGCTTAGGGGCCCAGCATTTT,few,TRBV18,-,TRBJ1-5
CASSPKGGYTEAFF,TGTGCCAGCAGCCCTAAGGGGGGGTACACTGAAGCTTTCTTT,-,TRBV7-6,-,TRBJ1-1
CASSLWQAETQYF,TGTGCCAGCAGTTTATGGCAGGCGGAGACCCAGTACTTC,few,TRBV12-3/TRBV12-4,-,TRBJ2-5
CASSQVRQRAFF,TGTGCCAGCAGCCAAGTCCGTCAGCGAGCTTTCTTT,few,TRBV7-8,-,TRBJ1-1
CASSDIGGSEQFF,TGTGCCAGCAGTGATATAGGCGGGAGCGAGCAGTTCTTC,-,TRBV6-6,TRBD2,TRBJ2-1
CASSTHAERVTEAFF,TGCGCCAGCAGCACCCACGCGGAGAGGGTCACTGAAGCTTTCTTT,-,TRBV5-1,-,TRBJ1-1
CASSPGGGSLGLPDTQYF,TGTGCCAGCAGCCCCGGGGGGGGGTCTCTGGGACTCCCAGATACGCAGTATTTT,many,TRBV7-2,TRBD2,TRBJ2-3
CASSVEQGFQPQHF,TGTGCCAGCAGTGTTGAACAGGGATTTCAGCCCCAGCATTTT,few,TRBV12-3/TRBV12-4,-,TRBJ1-5
CASSHDRVWSGANVLTF,TGTGCCAGCAGCCATGACAGGGTTTGGTCTGGGGCCAACGTCCTGACTTTC,-,TRBV7-2,TRBD1,TRBJ2-6
CATSDSVVDYGYTF,TGTGCCACCAGTGATTCGGTGGTGGACTATGGCTACACCTTC,-,TRBV24-1,-,TRBJ1-2
CASSQEGGYQETQYF,TGTGCCAGCAGCCAAGAGGGGGGGTACCAAGAGACCCAGTACTTC,-,TRBV4-2,TRBD2,TRBJ2-5
CASSLGNELPNEQFF,TGTGCCAGCAGCTTGGGAAACGAACTCCCAAATGAGCAGTTCTTC,-,TRBV11-2,-,TRBJ2-1
CASRGGSSGANIQYF,TGTGCCAGCAGGGGGGGGTCTAGCGGGGCAAACATTCAGTACTTC,-,TRBV7-2,TRBD2,TRBJ2-4
CASSLNGGRYEQYF,TGTGCCAGCAGTTTAAACGGGGGGCGGTACGAGCAGTACTTC,-,TRBV12-3/TRBV12-4,-,TRBJ2-7
CASSQGGLALRETQYF,TGCGCCAGCAGCCAAGGAGGACTAGCGTTACGGGAGACCCAGTACTTC,-,TRBV4-1,TRBD2,TRBJ2-5
CASGRDRDYGYTF,TGTGCCAGCGGCCGGGACAGGGACTATGGCTACACCTTC,once,TRBV2,TRBD1,TRBJ1-2
CASSSTRGGPERETQYF,TGTGCCAGCAGCTCTACGCGGGGGGGGCCGGAGAGAGAGACCCAGTACTTC,many,TRBV7-8,TRBD2,TRBJ2-5
CASSLAGGNYNEQFF,TGTGCCAGCAGCTTAGCGGGAGGAAACTACAATGAGCAGTTCTTC,-,TRBV7-2,-,TRBJ2-1
CATSDAGLNIQYF,TGTGCCACCAGTGATGCGGGGTTAAACATTCAGTACTTC,few,TRBV24-1,-,TRBJ2-4
CASSPDSYQETQYF,TGTGCCAGCTCACCTGATTCATACCAAGAGACCCAGTACTTC,-,TRBV18,-,TRBJ2-5
CASSSTPHPGRGETQYF,TGTGCCAGCAGCTCCACCCCCCACCCAGGGAGGGGGGAGACCCAGTACTTC,-,TRBV7-2,-,TRBJ2-5
CSASPSGGSSYEQYF,TGCAGTGCTTCACCTAGCGGGGGGAGCTCCTACGAGCAGTACTTC,-,TRBV20-1,TRBD2,TRBJ2-7
CASSEVGPEAFF,TGTGCCAGCAGTGAAGTAGGGCCTGAAGCTTTCTTT,-,TRBV6-1,-,TRBJ1-1
CASNRQGYTEAFF,TGTGCCAGTAATCGACAGGGGTACACTGAAGCTTTCTTT,-,TRBV19,TRBD1,TRBJ1-1
CASSPVEGPNSYEQYF,TGTGCCAGCAGCCCGGTGGAAGGGCCGAACTCCTACGAGCAGTACTTC,-,TRBV2,-,TRBJ2-7
CASSQGTGPLSSPLHF,TGTGCCAGCAGCCAGGGGACAGGGCCCCTTAGTTCACCCCTCCACTTT,-,TRBV12-3/TRBV12-4,TRBD1,TRBJ1-6
CASSLGGYRGIPGPETQYF,TGTGCCAGCAGCTTAGGCGGCTACAGGGGAATCCCTGGTCCAGAGACCCAGTACTTC,-,TRBV7-8,TRBD1,TRBJ2-5
CASSQIPANNEQFF,TGTGCCAGCAGCCAAATTCCAGCTAACAATGAGCAGTTCTTC,-,TRBV14,-,TRBJ2-1
CASSMAFAGYTF,TGTGCCAGCAGTATGGCTTTTGCAGGCTACACCTTC,-,TRBV6-2/TRBV6-3,-,TRBJ1-2